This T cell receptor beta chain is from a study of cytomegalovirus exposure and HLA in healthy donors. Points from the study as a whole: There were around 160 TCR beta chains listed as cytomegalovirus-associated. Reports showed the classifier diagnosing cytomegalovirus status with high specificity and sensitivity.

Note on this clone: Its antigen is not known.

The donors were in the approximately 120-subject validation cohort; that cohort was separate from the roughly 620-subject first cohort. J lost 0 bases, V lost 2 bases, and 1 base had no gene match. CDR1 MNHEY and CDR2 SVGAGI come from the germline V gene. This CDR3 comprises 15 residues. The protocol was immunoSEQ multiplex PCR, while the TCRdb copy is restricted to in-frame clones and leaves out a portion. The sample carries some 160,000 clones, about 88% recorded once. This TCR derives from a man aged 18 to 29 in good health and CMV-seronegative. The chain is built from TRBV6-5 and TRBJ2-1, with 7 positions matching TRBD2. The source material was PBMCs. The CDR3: CASSYASGSYNEQFF. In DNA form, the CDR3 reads TGTGCCAGCAGTTACGCTAGCGGCTCCTACAATGAGCAGTTCTTC.